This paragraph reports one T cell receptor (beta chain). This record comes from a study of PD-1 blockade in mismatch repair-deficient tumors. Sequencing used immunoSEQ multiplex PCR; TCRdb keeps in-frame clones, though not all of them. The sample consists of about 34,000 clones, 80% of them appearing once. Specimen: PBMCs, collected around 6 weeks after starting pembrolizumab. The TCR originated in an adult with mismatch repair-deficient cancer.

Here the CDR3 DNA reads TGCGCCAGCAGCTTGGTAGTAGCGGGCGACTACGAGCAGTACTTC. Translated: CASSLVVAGDYEQYF. This sequence joins TRBV5-1 and TRBJ2-7; 7 bases fit TRBD2. Trimming took 0 bases from V and 3 from J; bases not matched to a gene: 6. This CDR3 spans 15 amino acids. The germline V gene has CDR1 SGHRS and CDR2 YFSETQ.